Each of the 5 T cell receptor beta chains below was sequenced from the same sample in a study of regulatory T cells in long-lasting Graves disease. Time point noted: persistent/refractory GD, antithyroid drugs over 5 years with positive TRAb. Researchers made the TCR library from RNA that was extracted from PBMCs. For TCR beta, libraries came from iRepertoire HTBI primers and Arm-PCR of CDR3 regions. TCRdb passed the multiplex PCR reads through MiXCR, listing each CDR3 protein once. This table has 650,000 to 700,000 distinct CDR3 sequences, about 30% appearing once. This sample comprised peripheral blood mononuclear cells (PBMCs), obtained when the disease was refractory, from a patient treated with antithyroid drugs. The receptors derive from a female donor with Graves disease.

The CDR3 here is CASSQDRAGYQPQHF. The CDR3 DNA follows: TGTGCCAGCAGCCAGGACAGGGCGGGTTATCAGCCCCAGCATTTT. The chain has TRBV7-9 and TRBJ1-5, with 8 bases lining up with TRBD1. This CDR3 is built from 15 residues. Trimming cost V 5 bases and J 5 bases; bases outside gene matches: 8. Germline lookup yields CDR1 SEHNR and CDR2 FQNEAQ (reference sequence).

V gene TRBV19 combines with J gene TRBJ1-4; no clear D gene. The V end was cut by 3 bases, the J end by 0 bases, with 8 bases between. The CDR3 runs 15 residues. The germline CDR1 and CDR2 sequences are LNHDA and SQIVND (reference sequence). The CDR3 bases are TGTGCCAGTAGTATCCGAGGATCAACTAATGAAAAACTGTTTTTT. Its protein product is CASSIRGSTNEKLFF.

This clonotype turned up a few times. The chain is built from TRBV7-3 and TRBJ2-5, with D possibly matching TRBD2 (6 bases). CDR1 and CDR2 (germline): SGHTA, FQGTGA. The CDR3 covers 17 residues. Trimming shortened V by 0 bases and J by 5 bases, and 19 bases separated the two germline ends. The CDR3 region has the DNA TGTGCCAGCAGCTTAACGGGAGCCATTGGGAGGAAGGAGACCCAGTACTTC. Protein sequence: CASSLTGAIGRKETQYF.

The chain links TRBV7-2 to TRBJ2-1; 9 bases are a match to TRBD2. The CDR3 has 17 residues. The V segment lost 1 base and the J segment 2 bases; nucleotides outside the gene matches: 6. Germline CDR1 SGHTA, CDR2 FQGNSA. The CDR3 loop reads CASSLGFSGGTYNEQFF. CDR3 bases: TGTGCCAGCAGCTTAGGGTTTAGCGGGGGAACCTACAATGAGCAGTTCTTC. Variable domain in full (rest from reference TRBV7-2 and TRBJ2-1): GAGVSQSPSNKVTEKGKDVELRCDPISGHTALYWYRQSLGQGLEFLIYFQGNSAPDKSGLPSDRFSAERTGGSVSTLTIQRTQQEDSAVYLCASSLGFSGGTYNEQFFGPGTRLTVL.

The V call is TRBV5-1, the J call TRBJ2-7; 10 nucleotides line up with TRBD2. V was pared by 0 bases and J by 0 bases, with 12 bases of the junction left unmatched. CDR3 size: 19 residues. In germline, CDR1 is SGHRS, CDR2 YFSETQ. CDR3 amino acids: CASSLAASGSTGSSYEQYF. In DNA, the CDR3 is TGCGCCAGCAGCTTGGCAGCTAGCGGGAGTACGGGTTCCTCCTACGAGCAGTACTTC.